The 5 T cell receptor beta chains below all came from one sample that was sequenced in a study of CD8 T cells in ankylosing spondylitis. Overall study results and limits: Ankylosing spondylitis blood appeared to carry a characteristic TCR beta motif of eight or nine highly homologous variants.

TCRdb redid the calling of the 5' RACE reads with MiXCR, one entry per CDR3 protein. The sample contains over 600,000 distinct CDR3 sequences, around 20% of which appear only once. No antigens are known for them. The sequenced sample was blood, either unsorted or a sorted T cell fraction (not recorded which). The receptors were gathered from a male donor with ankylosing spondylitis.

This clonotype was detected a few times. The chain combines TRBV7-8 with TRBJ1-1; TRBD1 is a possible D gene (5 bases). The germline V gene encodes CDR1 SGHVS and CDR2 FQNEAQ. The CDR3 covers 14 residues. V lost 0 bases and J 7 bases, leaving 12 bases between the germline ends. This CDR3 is CASSLAKRGDEAFF. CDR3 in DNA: TGTGCCAGCAGCTTAGCGAAAAGGGGAGATGAAGCTTTCTTT.

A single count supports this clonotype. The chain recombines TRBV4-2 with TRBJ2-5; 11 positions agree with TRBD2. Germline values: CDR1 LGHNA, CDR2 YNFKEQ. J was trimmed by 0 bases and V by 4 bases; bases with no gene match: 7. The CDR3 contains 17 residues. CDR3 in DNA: TGTGCCAGCAGCCCGGGGACTAGCGGACAGTACCAAGAGACCCAGTACTTC. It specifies CASSPGTSGQYQETQYF.

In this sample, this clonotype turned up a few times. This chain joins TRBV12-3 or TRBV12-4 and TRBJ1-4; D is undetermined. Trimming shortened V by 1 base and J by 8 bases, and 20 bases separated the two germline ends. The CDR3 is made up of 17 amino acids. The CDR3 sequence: CASSLGARQSRGEKLFF. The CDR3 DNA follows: TGTGCCAGCAGTTTAGGGGCTAGGCAGTCAAGAGGAGAAAAACTGTTTTTT.

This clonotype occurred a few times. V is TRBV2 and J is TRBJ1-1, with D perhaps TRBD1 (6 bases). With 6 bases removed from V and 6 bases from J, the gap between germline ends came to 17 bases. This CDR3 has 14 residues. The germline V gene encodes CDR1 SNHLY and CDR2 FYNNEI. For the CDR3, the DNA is TGTGCCAGCAGAGGCAGGGGAGGGAGGGCTGAAGCTTTCTTT. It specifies CASRGRGGRAEAFF.

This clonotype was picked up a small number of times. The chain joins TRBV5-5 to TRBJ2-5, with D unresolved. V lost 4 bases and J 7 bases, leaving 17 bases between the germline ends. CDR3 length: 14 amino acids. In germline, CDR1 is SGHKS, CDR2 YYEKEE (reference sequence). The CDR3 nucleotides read TGTGCCAGCAGCCCCTTCGTCTCTACCCGGACCCAGTACTTC. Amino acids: CASSPFVSTRTQYF.